These T cell receptor beta chains were read from a single sample in a study of control samples from healthy donors and cancer patients. Libraries were prepared by immunoSEQ multiplex PCR; TCRdb keeps only in-frame clonotypes and omits some of them. The profile shows around 190,000 clones, around 91% of them singletons. Sequenced sample: blood. The receptor source for this set is a woman between 45 and 60 years old in good health. The CDR3 runs from the conserved cysteine through the conserved F or W. Each record gives: D gene, clone size, V gene, J gene, CDR3 DNA, CDR3 protein. D genes are given only for firm matches. Size values are once, few and many counts, or a class for expanded clones, and some rows have none.

d_call: TRBD2; clone_size: -; v_call: TRBV6-1; j_call: TRBJ2-7; cdr3_nt: TGTGCCAGCAGTGAATCGCTAGCGGCATACGAGCAGTACTTC; cdr3_aa: CASSESLAAYEQYF
d_call: -; clone_size: few; v_call: TRBV21-1; j_call: TRBJ1-2; cdr3_nt: TGTGCCAGCAAAATCTCCCCGCGACAGCGGCCTTTCTATGGCTACACCTTC; cdr3_aa: CASKISPRQRPFYGYTF
d_call: TRBD2; clone_size: -; v_call: TRBV7-2; j_call: TRBJ2-3; cdr3_nt: TGTGCCAGCAGCTTATTAGGACTAGCGGGAGCCCTTTTT; cdr3_aa: CASSLLGLAGALF
d_call: -; clone_size: -; v_call: TRBV13; j_call: TRBJ2-7; cdr3_nt: TGTGCCAGCAGCCCCAGGGTGCAGTACGAGCAGTACTTC; cdr3_aa: CASSPRVQYEQYF
d_call: TRBD1; clone_size: -; v_call: TRBV7-2; j_call: TRBJ2-3; cdr3_nt: TGTGCCAGCAGCTTCGAGGGGGCGACAGATACGCAGTATTTT; cdr3_aa: CASSFEGATDTQYF
d_call: TRBD1; clone_size: -; v_call: TRBV27; j_call: TRBJ1-5; cdr3_nt: TGTGCCAGCAGTGACGGACAGGGGAACCAGCCCCAGCATTTT; cdr3_aa: CASSDGQGNQPQHF
d_call: -; clone_size: -; v_call: TRBV7-8; j_call: TRBJ2-5; cdr3_nt: TGTGCCAGCAGCTTAACTCAAGGGGATAACCAAGAGACCCAGTACTTC; cdr3_aa: CASSLTQGDNQETQYF
d_call: -; clone_size: -; v_call: TRBV14; j_call: TRBJ2-6; cdr3_nt: TGTGCCAGCAGCCAAGATCGCCCCGTTGGGGCCAACGTCCTGACTTTC; cdr3_aa: CASSQDRPVGANVLTF
d_call: -; clone_size: few; v_call: TRBV7-5; j_call: TRBJ1-5; cdr3_nt: TGTGTCAGAAGCTTAGCGACGGCGTATAGCAATCAGCCCCAGCATTTT; cdr3_aa: CVRSLATAYSNQPQHF
d_call: TRBD1; clone_size: -; v_call: TRBV9; j_call: TRBJ1-1; cdr3_nt: TGTGCCAGCAGCGAGACAGGGGGCCTTAACACTGAAGCTTTCTTT; cdr3_aa: CASSETGGLNTEAFF
d_call: -; clone_size: once; v_call: TRBV28; j_call: TRBJ2-7; cdr3_nt: TGTGCCAGCAGACTCGGGGGGCCCTACGAGCAGTACTTC; cdr3_aa: CASRLGGPYEQYF
d_call: TRBD2; clone_size: -; v_call: TRBV6-5; j_call: TRBJ2-7; cdr3_nt: TGTGCCAGCAGTTACGATTCGGGGACTAGTGGCTACGAGCAGTACTTC; cdr3_aa: CASSYDSGTSGYEQYF
d_call: -; clone_size: few; v_call: TRBV5-4; j_call: TRBJ1-4; cdr3_nt: TGTGCCAGCAGCCTAGCAACTAATGAAAAACTGTTTTTT; cdr3_aa: CASSLATNEKLFF
d_call: -; clone_size: -; v_call: TRBV9; j_call: TRBJ2-7; cdr3_nt: TGTGCCAGCAGCGTAGATGCGAATCCCGGTTCCTACGAGCAGTACTTC; cdr3_aa: CASSVDANPGSYEQYF
d_call: TRBD1; clone_size: once; v_call: TRBV10-3; j_call: TRBJ1-5; cdr3_nt: TGTGCCATCAGGGGGACAGGGGGGAACAATCAGCCCCAGCATTTT; cdr3_aa: CAIRGTGGNNQPQHF
d_call: -; clone_size: -; v_call: TRBV6-5; j_call: TRBJ1-1; cdr3_nt: TGTGCCAGCTCTGTCTCACCGAACACTGAAGCTTTCTTT; cdr3_aa: CASSVSPNTEAFF
d_call: TRBD1; clone_size: -; v_call: TRBV19; j_call: TRBJ1-3; cdr3_nt: TGTGCCAGTACCAATACCCGACAGGGGGATGGAAACACCATATATTTT; cdr3_aa: CASTNTRQGDGNTIYF
d_call: TRBD1; clone_size: -; v_call: TRBV6-5; j_call: TRBJ1-5; cdr3_nt: TGTGCCAGCAACCCGACAGGGAGTAGCAATCAGCCCCAGCATTTT; cdr3_aa: CASNPTGSSNQPQHF
d_call: -; clone_size: -; v_call: TRBV19; j_call: TRBJ2-2; cdr3_nt: TGTGCCAGTAGTCCTTACATGGGTGCCGGGGAGCTGTTTTTT; cdr3_aa: CASSPYMGAGELFF
d_call: -; clone_size: once; v_call: TRBV7-8; j_call: TRBJ2-1; cdr3_nt: TGTGCCAGCAGCCCCCACAATGAGCAGTTCTTC; cdr3_aa: CASSPHNEQFF
d_call: TRBD2; clone_size: -; v_call: TRBV4-3; j_call: TRBJ2-1; cdr3_nt: TGCGCCAGCAGCCAGAGACTAGCGGGAGCGTACAATGAGCAGTTCTTC; cdr3_aa: CASSQRLAGAYNEQFF
d_call: -; clone_size: -; v_call: TRBV28; j_call: TRBJ1-1; cdr3_nt: TGTGCCAGCACCAGGGGTTCGAACACTGAAGCTTTCTTT; cdr3_aa: CASTRGSNTEAFF
d_call: -; clone_size: -; v_call: TRBV9; j_call: TRBJ1-2; cdr3_nt: TGTGCCAGCGGGGAGGGGGACGGTAACTATGGCTACACCTTC; cdr3_aa: CASGEGDGNYGYTF
d_call: -; clone_size: -; v_call: TRBV2; j_call: TRBJ2-6; cdr3_nt: TGTGCCAGCAGTGCAGGGGCCTCTGGGGCCAACGTCCTGACTTTC; cdr3_aa: CASSAGASGANVLTF
d_call: -; clone_size: -; v_call: TRBV6-5; j_call: TRBJ2-2; cdr3_nt: TGTGCCAGCGCAAAGGGATCGAACACCGGGGAGCTGTTTTTT; cdr3_aa: CASAKGSNTGELFF
d_call: -; clone_size: -; v_call: TRBV2; j_call: TRBJ1-6; cdr3_nt: TGTGCCAGCAGTGAGGTAGGCGCAGGGCGTAATTCACCCCTCCACTTT; cdr3_aa: CASSEVGAGRNSPLHF
d_call: TRBD2; clone_size: -; v_call: TRBV7-2; j_call: TRBJ2-1; cdr3_nt: TGTGCCAGCAGCTTATTTAGCGGGGGAGCTTACAATGAGCAGTTCTTC; cdr3_aa: CASSLFSGGAYNEQFF
d_call: TRBD2; clone_size: once; v_call: TRBV6-2/TRBV6-3; j_call: TRBJ2-5; cdr3_nt: TGTGCCAGCAGTTCCGACCTTACTAGCGGGAGGCGAGAGACCCAGTACTTC; cdr3_aa: CASSSDLTSGRRETQYF
d_call: TRBD1; clone_size: -; v_call: TRBV14; j_call: TRBJ2-1; cdr3_nt: TGTGCCAGCAGCCTAAGAGAGGGGGCGGCGCATATGGGGCAGTTCTTC; cdr3_aa: CASSLREGAAHMGQFF
d_call: -; clone_size: -; v_call: TRBV19; j_call: TRBJ1-2; cdr3_nt: TGTGCCAGTAGTCCCCGGGGGATCTATGGCTACACCTTC; cdr3_aa: CASSPRGIYGYTF
d_call: TRBD1; clone_size: -; v_call: TRBV24-1; j_call: TRBJ1-2; cdr3_nt: TGTGCCACCAGTGATCCTGGACAGGCCTATGGCTACACCTTC; cdr3_aa: CATSDPGQAYGYTF
d_call: TRBD1; clone_size: -; v_call: TRBV11-3; j_call: TRBJ1-1; cdr3_nt: TGTGCCAGCAGCTTGGGGACAGGGAGGGGCACTGAAGCTTTCTTT; cdr3_aa: CASSLGTGRGTEAFF
d_call: -; clone_size: -; v_call: TRBV6-1; j_call: TRBJ1-4; cdr3_nt: TGTGCCAGCAGTGAATCCGGGGGTTGGGAAAAACTGTTTTTT; cdr3_aa: CASSESGGWEKLFF
d_call: TRBD1; clone_size: -; v_call: TRBV19; j_call: TRBJ1-2; cdr3_nt: TGTGCCAGTAGTCCCGGGGGGCTGGGACAGACGATCGGCTACACCTTC; cdr3_aa: CASSPGGLGQTIGYTF
d_call: TRBD1; clone_size: -; v_call: TRBV30; j_call: TRBJ2-3; cdr3_nt: TGTGCCGAGGACAGGGCCGCAGATACGCAGTATTTT; cdr3_aa: CAEDRAADTQYF
d_call: -; clone_size: -; v_call: TRBV14; j_call: TRBJ2-5; cdr3_nt: TGTGCCAGCAGCCAAGTCTTGGGGCCGGGACAAGAGACCCAGTACTTC; cdr3_aa: CASSQVLGPGQETQYF
d_call: -; clone_size: -; v_call: TRBV23-1; j_call: TRBJ2-5; cdr3_nt: TGCGCCAGCAGTCACACCCCGGTGTTTAAAGAGACCCAGTACTTC; cdr3_aa: CASSHTPVFKETQYF
d_call: -; clone_size: few; v_call: TRBV5-1; j_call: TRBJ1-4; cdr3_nt: TGCGCCAGCCGGGACTGGCAAAACGAACTGTTTTTT; cdr3_aa: CASRDWQNELFF
d_call: -; clone_size: -; v_call: TRBV6-1; j_call: TRBJ1-3; cdr3_nt: TGTGCCAGCAGTGAATACCCAACATCGGACGCGAGAAACACCATATATTTT; cdr3_aa: CASSEYPTSDARNTIYF
d_call: -; clone_size: -; v_call: TRBV4-3; j_call: TRBJ2-5; cdr3_nt: TGCGCCAGCAGCCGGGGAACTAGTGGCCAAGAGACCCAGTACTTC; cdr3_aa: CASSRGTSGQETQYF
d_call: -; clone_size: -; v_call: TRBV4-1; j_call: TRBJ1-6; cdr3_nt: TGCGCCAGCAGCCAAGTGGGCCAGAGCTCCTATAATTCACCCCTCCACTTT; cdr3_aa: CASSQVGQSSYNSPLHF
d_call: TRBD1; clone_size: once; v_call: TRBV28; j_call: TRBJ1-5; cdr3_nt: TGTGCCAGCCGGACAGGGTTCGCGCAGCCCCAGCATTTT; cdr3_aa: CASRTGFAQPQHF
d_call: -; clone_size: -; v_call: TRBV30; j_call: TRBJ2-1; cdr3_nt: TGTGCCTGGAGCGCTAGCGCACTAATCAATGAGCAGTTCTTC; cdr3_aa: CAWSASALINEQFF
d_call: TRBD2; clone_size: -; v_call: TRBV9; j_call: TRBJ2-7; cdr3_nt: TGTGCCAGCAGCCCGCCCGGGGGGTCCTACGAGCAGTACTTC; cdr3_aa: CASSPPGGSYEQYF
d_call: -; clone_size: -; v_call: TRBV9; j_call: TRBJ2-7; cdr3_nt: TGTGCCAGCAGCGTAGTGGACAGCTACGAGCAGTACTTC; cdr3_aa: CASSVVDSYEQYF
d_call: -; clone_size: -; v_call: TRBV19; j_call: TRBJ2-7; cdr3_nt: TGTGCCACCAGGGACCTTCCGTCCCGCTACGAGCAGTACTTC; cdr3_aa: CATRDLPSRYEQYF
d_call: -; clone_size: once; v_call: TRBV12-3/TRBV12-4; j_call: TRBJ1-5; cdr3_nt: TGTGCCAGCCAACGAGGGGGGAACCAGCCCCAGCATTTT; cdr3_aa: CASQRGGNQPQHF
d_call: -; clone_size: -; v_call: TRBV4-1; j_call: TRBJ1-5; cdr3_nt: TGCGCCAGCAGCCAAGATGTTTCGGGTACGCCCCAGCATTTT; cdr3_aa: CASSQDVSGTPQHF
d_call: -; clone_size: few; v_call: TRBV6-5; j_call: TRBJ1-2; cdr3_nt: TGTGCCAGCAGTCCTGGGACAGGCTACACCTTC; cdr3_aa: CASSPGTGYTF